This T cell receptor beta chain appears in the sequencing data of a study of T-cell reconstitution after alpha-beta-depleted transplantation in children. The germline V gene has CDR1 SSHAT and CDR2 FNYEAQ (reference sequence). The CDR3 has 16 residues. With V trimmed by 5 bases and J by 0 bases, 3 bases remained unmatched. In this sample, this clonotype turned up a few times. TCRbeta library preparation incorporated unique molecular identifiers. Using its own MiXCR run on the PCR reads, TCRdb lists one record per CDR3 protein. There are roughly 590,000 distinct CDR3 sequences in the sample; roughly 15% occur only once, and approximately 1% lies in the top ten.

The source of this sequence is a human donor who donated a stem cell graft to a child with acute myeloid leukemia. The V and J genes are TRBV7-7 and TRBJ2-6; 8 nucleotides match TRBD1. The sample consisted of PBMCs from the stem cell graft donor, taken from the stem cell graft. The CDR3 protein is CASSRQGYSGANVLTF. The CDR3 bases are TGTGCCAGCAGCCGACAGGGGTACTCTGGGGCCAACGTCCTGACTTTC.